In this sample, the clone carrying this T cell receptor (beta chain) turned up a few times. The data were taken from a study of blood T cell repertoires in COVID-19. Study details: Whether acute or convalescent, the COVID-19 samples came from the United States, Italy and Spain.

The protocol was immunoSEQ multiplex PCR, while the TCRdb copy is restricted to in-frame clones and leaves out a portion. The top ten hold 15% to 19% of the sample, which has roughly 250,000 clones, roughly 84% seen once. Germline V CDR1 and CDR2: LNHDA, SQIVND (reference sequence). The CDR3 runs to 14 residues. Trimming left V 5 bases short and J 12 bases short, with 22 bases between. Sample: peripheral blood. This chain links TRBV19 with TRBJ1-1; D is undetermined. The clonotype comes from an older person with COVID-19, enrolled during active disease. In nucleotides, the CDR3 is TGTGCCAGTAGTCGAACCGGGTCCTTGGCCGGGTCTTTCTTT. This gives the protein CASSRTGSLAGSFF.